The rows below give T cell receptor beta chains drawn from one sample of a study of a mutant IDH1 vaccine in newly diagnosed glioma. Repertoires were generated with immunoSEQ multiplex PCR, while TCRdb's copy carries only in-frame clones and drops some. This sample has approximately 67,000 clones; around 80% occur once, and the top ten carry approximately 4.4%. The specimen was peripheral blood mononuclear cells (PBMCs), collected from a glioma patient treated with radiotherapy, temozolomide or both. These TCRs come from a woman younger than 35 with glioma. Some clones in this sample may be carry-over from other donors' samples. Both conserved end residues are part of each CDR3. The order of the fields is CDR3 protein, CDR3 DNA, J gene, clone size, D gene, V gene. D genes are given only for firm matches. Part of the rows lack a size; the others show once, few, many or a class for expanded clones.

CASKGTGGITGELFF	TGTGCCAGCAAGGGGACAGGGGGCATCACCGGGGAGCTGTTTTTT	TRBJ2-2	-	TRBD1	TRBV6-5
CASSQSTGVYEQYF	TGCGCCAGCAGTCAATCGACAGGGGTCTACGAGCAGTACTTC	TRBJ2-7	-	TRBD1	TRBV23-1
CASSQGFGELFF	TGCGCCAGCAGCCAGGGTTTCGGGGAGCTGTTTTTT	TRBJ2-2	-	-	TRBV4-1
CASSEVGNEQFF	TGTGCCAGCAGTGAGGTCGGTAATGAGCAGTTCTTC	TRBJ2-1	-	-	TRBV6-1
CASRSRDRGWKTEAFF	TGTGCCAGCAGGTCCCGGGACAGGGGGTGGAAGACTGAAGCTTTCTTT	TRBJ1-1	few	TRBD1	TRBV7-3
CSVAQDTGELFF	TGCAGCGTTGCACAGGACACCGGGGAGCTGTTTTTT	TRBJ2-2	-	-	TRBV29-1
CAPSPNGASYNEQFF	TGTGCCCCCAGCCCGAACGGCGCTTCCTACAATGAGCAGTTCTTC	TRBJ2-1	-	-	TRBV19
CASSQARAAEQYF	TGCGCCAGCAGCCAAGCCCGCGCAGCCGAGCAGTACTTC	TRBJ2-7	-	-	TRBV5-1
CASSQGPLVDYGYTF	TGCGCCAGCAGCCAAGGCCCCCTAGTGGACTATGGCTACACCTTC	TRBJ1-2	-	-	TRBV4-1
CASSQQDRGQGYTF	TGTGCCAGCAGCCAACAGGACAGGGGGCAAGGCTACACCTTC	TRBJ1-2	-	TRBD1	TRBV14
CASSEAGGRMGRDF	TGTGCCAGCAGTGAAGCAGGGGGGAGAATGGGTAGGGACTTC	TRBJ2-7	-	-	TRBV6-1
CASSRTALNTEAFF	TGTGCCAGCAGCCGGACAGCTTTGAACACTGAAGCTTTCTTT	TRBJ1-1	-	-	TRBV9
CASSLGQGRYEQYF	TGTGCCAGCAGTTTAGGACAGGGGCGATACGAGCAGTACTTC	TRBJ2-7	-	TRBD1	TRBV5-4
CASSQDTRRGYTF	TGTGCCAGCAGCCAAGATACCAGGCGGGGCTACACCTTC	TRBJ1-2	-	-	TRBV4-2
CASRWNGQGAYEQYF	TGTGCCAGTAGATGGAACGGACAGGGGGCCTACGAGCAGTACTTC	TRBJ2-7	-	TRBD1	TRBV19
CASSPVGTRDEQYF	TGTGCCAGCAGCCCTGTGGGGACTCGGGACGAGCAGTACTTC	TRBJ2-7	-	-	TRBV6-6
CASSPGQGQWGYTF	TGTGCCAGCTCACCGGGACAGGGCCAATGGGGCTACACCTTC	TRBJ1-2	-	TRBD1	TRBV18
CASSRQGRTQYF	TGTGCCAGCAGCAGACAGGGTCGGACCCAGTACTTC	TRBJ2-5	-	TRBD1	TRBV6-5
CASSPLGRARTQHF	TGTGCCAGCAGCCCTCTAGGCCGTGCTAGGACCCAGCATTTT	TRBJ1-5	few	-	TRBV5-5
CASSWTGSNQPQHF	TGTGCCAGCAGTTGGACAGGGAGCAATCAGCCCCAGCATTTT	TRBJ1-5	-	TRBD1	TRBV6-6
CASSSLADTQYF	TGTGCCAGCAGCTCGCTAGCAGATACGCAGTATTTT	TRBJ2-3	-	-	TRBV7-8
CASSTPGIGGEQYF	TGTGCCAGCAGTACTCCAGGCATAGGGGGCGAGCAGTACTTC	TRBJ2-7	-	-	TRBV6-5
CAISESEAMNTEAFF	TGTGCCATCAGTGAGTCGGAGGCTATGAACACTGAAGCTTTCTTT	TRBJ1-1	-	-	TRBV10-3
CASSEWASTETQYF	TGTGCCAGCAGTGAGTGGGCCAGTACAGAGACCCAGTACTTC	TRBJ2-5	-	-	TRBV25-1
CASSNAGTGVGETQYF	TGTGCCAGCAGCAACGCCGGGACAGGGGTCGGAGAGACCCAGTACTTC	TRBJ2-5	-	TRBD1	TRBV5-4
CASSAKAGGYNEQFF	TGTGCCAGCAGCGCGAAAGCGGGGGGCTACAATGAGCAGTTCTTC	TRBJ2-1	-	TRBD2	TRBV5-4
CASSQDKGGPGAGNTIYF	TGCGCCAGCAGCCAAGATAAGGGGGGGCCAGGGGCTGGAAACACCATATATTTT	TRBJ1-3	-	-	TRBV4-1
CASSHSGTGGLYGYTF	TGTGCCAGCAGCCACTCCGGGACAGGGGGCCTTTATGGCTACACCTTC	TRBJ1-2	-	TRBD1	TRBV4-2
CASSLGTALNSPLHF	TGTGCCAGCAGCCTAGGGACAGCCCTTAATTCACCCCTCCACTTT	TRBJ1-6	-	TRBD1	TRBV5-4
CASSQDFTATNEKLFF	TGTGCCAGCAGCCAAGATTTCACTGCAACTAATGAAAAACTGTTTTTT	TRBJ1-4	-	-	TRBV14